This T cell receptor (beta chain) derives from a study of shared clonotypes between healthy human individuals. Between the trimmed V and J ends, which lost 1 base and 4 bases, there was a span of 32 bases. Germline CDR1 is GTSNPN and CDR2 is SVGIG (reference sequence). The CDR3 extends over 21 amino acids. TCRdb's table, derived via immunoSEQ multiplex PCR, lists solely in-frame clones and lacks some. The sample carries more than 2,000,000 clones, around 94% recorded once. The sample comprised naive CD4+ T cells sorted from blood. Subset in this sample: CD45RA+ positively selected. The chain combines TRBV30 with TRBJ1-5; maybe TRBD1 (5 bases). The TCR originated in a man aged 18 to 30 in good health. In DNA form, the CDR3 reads TGTGCCTGGAGTGATGGGCTGGGTTTCCTCACCTTCCGGGGGGATAATCAGCCCCAGCATTTT. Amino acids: CAWSDGLGFLTFRGDNQPQHF.